This is a list of T cell receptor beta chains from one sample in a study of cytomegalovirus exposure and HLA in healthy donors. Profiling relied on immunoSEQ multiplex PCR, and the TCRdb table lists in-frame clones only, not all of them. The table has 200,000 to 300,000 clones, 90% seen once. The sample consisted of PBMCs. The receptors shown here come from a woman between 25 and 40 years old in good health and CMV-seronegative. CDR3s include the opening cysteine and the closing phenylalanine or tryptophan. The D gene is left open where the match is weak. Not every row has a clone size; where given, it reads once, few, many or a size class.

clone_size j_call v_call d_call cdr3_nt cdr3_aa
NA TRBJ2-7 TRBV28 TRBD1 TGTGCCAGCAGTTCCATGTCGACAGGGCTCAACGAGCAGTACTTC CASSSMSTGLNEQYF
NA TRBJ2-1 TRBV7-7 NA TGTGCCAGCAGCTCCGAGGCAGGTGAGCAGTTCTTC CASSSEAGEQFF
NA TRBJ1-2 TRBV10-3 NA TGTGCCACCCGATATCCCGATCTGGATGATGGCTACACCTTC CATRYPDLDDGYTF
NA TRBJ1-2 TRBV6-4 NA TGTGCCAGCAGTGACATACCCCAGCCGGAGTACTATGGCTACACCTTC CASSDIPQPEYYGYTF
NA TRBJ1-5 TRBV7-9 NA TGTGCCAGCAGCTTGAACAATCAGCCCCAGCATTTT CASSLNNQPQHF
NA TRBJ2-2 TRBV5-4 NA TGTGCCAGCAGCACCAGGTTGGGCGCCGGGGAGCTGTTTTTT CASSTRLGAGELFF
once TRBJ2-1 TRBV27 TRBD2 TGTGCCAGCAGTTTATCCCTAGCGGAGCGTTACAATGAGCAGTTCTTC CASSLSLAERYNEQFF
NA TRBJ2-7 TRBV27 NA TGTGCCAGCAGTTTGGGGGGGGGCGGTTCCTACGAGCAGTACTTC CASSLGGGGSYEQYF
NA TRBJ2-2 TRBV19 NA TGTGCCAGTAGTATGGGCGGAACCGGGGAGCTGTTTTTT CASSMGGTGELFF
NA TRBJ2-5 TRBV4-1 TRBD2 TGCGCCAGCAGCCAAGAAGTGCTAGCGGGAGGGCTTGAGACCCAGTACTTC CASSQEVLAGGLETQYF
NA TRBJ2-5 TRBV11-2 TRBD1 TGTGCCAGCAGCCGCGACAGGGGAGGAGAGACCCAGTACTTC CASSRDRGGETQYF
NA TRBJ2-1 TRBV6-6 TRBD1 TGTGCCAGCAGTACGGACAGGGTCTACAATGAGCAGTTCTTC CASSTDRVYNEQFF
NA TRBJ2-5 TRBV5-1 NA TGCGCCAGCAGCTTAGGAAATTCGGGGGAGACCCAGTACTTC CASSLGNSGETQYF
NA TRBJ2-7 TRBV6-6 NA TGTGCCAGCAGCCACCGGGACGCGCGTTACGAGCAGTACTTC CASSHRDARYEQYF
NA TRBJ2-7 TRBV19 TRBD1 TGTGCCGATTCGGATCGGGACAGGGTGCCCGAGCAGTACTTC CADSDRDRVPEQYF
NA TRBJ1-2 TRBV27 TRBD1 TGTGCCAGCAGTCTCTCAGGGGGGGGAGGCTACACCTTC CASSLSGGGGYTF
NA TRBJ2-5 TRBV2 TRBD2 TGTGCCAGCCGAGGACTAGCGGGAGAGACCCAGTACTTC CASRGLAGETQYF
NA TRBJ2-2 TRBV7-3 NA TGTGCCAGCAGCTTAGTTAGGACCGGGGAGCTGTTTTTT CASSLVRTGELFF
NA TRBJ2-1 TRBV29-1 NA TGCAGCGTTGAAGACAATCACAATGAGCAGTTCTTC CSVEDNHNEQFF
once TRBJ2-7 TRBV19 NA TGTGCCAGTAGTATGGCCCTGACAGGTCGCTACGAGCAGTACTTC CASSMALTGRYEQYF
NA TRBJ2-1 TRBV28 NA TGTGCCAGCAGTTTAACTGATGACAATGAGCAGTTCTTC CASSLTDDNEQFF
NA TRBJ1-5 TRBV18 NA TGTGCCAGCTCACCAGGAGGGTATAGCAATCAGCCCCAGCATTTT CASSPGGYSNQPQHF
NA TRBJ2-3 TRBV5-1 NA TGCGCCAGCAGCACGGGTCTCACAGATACGCAGTATTTT CASSTGLTDTQYF
NA TRBJ2-7 TRBV19 NA TGTGCCAGCCGAAGGTTTGCTGGCACAGACTACGAGCAGTACTTC CASRRFAGTDYEQYF
NA TRBJ2-3 TRBV30 TRBD1 TGTGCCTGGAGTTGGGACAGCAGGATGGATACGCAGTATTTT CAWSWDSRMDTQYF
NA TRBJ2-5 TRBV19 TRBD1 TGTGCCAGTAGCCTGGTTGGGACAGGGGCAGAGACCCAGTACTTC CASSLVGTGAETQYF
few TRBJ2-6 TRBV7-3 NA TGTGCCAGCAGCTTATCAGGGTATGGGGCCAACGTCCTGACTTTC CASSLSGYGANVLTF
NA TRBJ2-1 TRBV19 NA TGTGCCAGTAGTATAAATCCCCCTGGGGCTAGCAATGAGCAGTTCTTC CASSINPPGASNEQFF